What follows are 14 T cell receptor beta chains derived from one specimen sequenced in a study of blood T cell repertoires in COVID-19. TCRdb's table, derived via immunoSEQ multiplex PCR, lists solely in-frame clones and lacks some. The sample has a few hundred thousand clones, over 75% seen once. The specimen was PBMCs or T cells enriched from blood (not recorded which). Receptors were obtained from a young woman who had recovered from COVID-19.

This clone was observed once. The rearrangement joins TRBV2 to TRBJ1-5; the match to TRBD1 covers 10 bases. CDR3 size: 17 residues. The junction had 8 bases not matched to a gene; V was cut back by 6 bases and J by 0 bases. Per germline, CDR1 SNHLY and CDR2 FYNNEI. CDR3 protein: CASRKDRGFDSNQPQHF. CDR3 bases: TGTGCCAGCAGGAAGGACAGGGGGTTTGATAGCAATCAGCCCCAGCATTTT. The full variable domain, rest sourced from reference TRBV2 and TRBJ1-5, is EPEVTQTPSHQVTQMGQEVILRCVPISNHLYFYWYRQILGQKVEFLVSFYNNEISEKSEIFDDQFSVERPDGSNFTLKIRSTKLEDSAMYFCASRKDRGFDSNQPQHFGDGTRLSIL.

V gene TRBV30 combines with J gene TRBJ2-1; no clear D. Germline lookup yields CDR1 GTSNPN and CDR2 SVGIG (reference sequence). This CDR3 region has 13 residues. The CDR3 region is CARVQASGNEQFF. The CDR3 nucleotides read TGTGCGCGCGTCCAAGCCTCAGGCAATGAGCAGTTCTTC.

The DNA of the CDR3 is TGTGCCCAACCAGGTCTCGGCTATGGCTACACCTTC. Amino acid sequence: CAQPGLGYGYTF. The chain is built from TRBV2 and TRBJ1-2; D remains ambiguous. CDR1 and CDR2 (germline): SNHLY, FYNNEI. This CDR3 comprises 12 residues. V gave up 11 bases and J gave up 4 bases, with 14 bases separating them.

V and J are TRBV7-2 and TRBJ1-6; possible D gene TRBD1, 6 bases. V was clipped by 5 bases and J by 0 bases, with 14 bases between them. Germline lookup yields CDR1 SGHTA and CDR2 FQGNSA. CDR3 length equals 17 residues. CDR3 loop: CASSLRTGSSYNSPLHF. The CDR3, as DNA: TGTGCCAGCAGCCTCCGAACAGGGAGCTCCTATAATTCACCCCTCCACTTT.

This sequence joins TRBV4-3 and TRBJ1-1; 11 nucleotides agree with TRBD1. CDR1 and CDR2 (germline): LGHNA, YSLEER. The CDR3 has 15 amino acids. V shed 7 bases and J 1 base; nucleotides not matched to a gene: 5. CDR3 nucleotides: TGCGCCAGCAACCGGGACAGGGGGTGGAACACTGAAGCTTTCTTT. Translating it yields CASNRDRGWNTEAFF.

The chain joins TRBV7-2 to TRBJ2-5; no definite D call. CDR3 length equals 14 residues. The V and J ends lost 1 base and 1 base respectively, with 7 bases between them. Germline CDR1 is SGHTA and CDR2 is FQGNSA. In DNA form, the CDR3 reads TGTGCCAGCAGCTTAGTTGCTATCCAAGAGACCCAGTACTTC. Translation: CASSLVAIQETQYF.

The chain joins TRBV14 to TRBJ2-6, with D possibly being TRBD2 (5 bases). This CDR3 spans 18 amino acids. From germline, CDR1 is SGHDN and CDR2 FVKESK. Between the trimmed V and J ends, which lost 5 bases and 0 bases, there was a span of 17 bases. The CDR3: CASSSQRQISSGANVLTF. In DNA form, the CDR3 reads TGTGCCAGCAGCTCACAGCGGCAGATCTCCTCTGGGGCCAACGTCCTGACTTTC.

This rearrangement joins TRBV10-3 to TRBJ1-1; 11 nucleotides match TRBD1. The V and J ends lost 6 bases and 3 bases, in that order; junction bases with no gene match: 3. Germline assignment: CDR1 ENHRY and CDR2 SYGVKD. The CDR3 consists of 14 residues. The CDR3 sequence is CAIRDRGRDTEAFF. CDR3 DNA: TGTGCCATCAGGGACAGGGGGCGGGACACTGAAGCTTTCTTT.

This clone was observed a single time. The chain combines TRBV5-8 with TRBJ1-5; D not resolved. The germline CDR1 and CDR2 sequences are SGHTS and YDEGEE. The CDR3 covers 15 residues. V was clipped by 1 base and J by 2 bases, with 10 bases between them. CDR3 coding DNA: TGTGCCAGCAGCTTGACCCTGAGGGGCAATCAGCCCCAGCATTTT. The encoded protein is CASSLTLRGNQPQHF.

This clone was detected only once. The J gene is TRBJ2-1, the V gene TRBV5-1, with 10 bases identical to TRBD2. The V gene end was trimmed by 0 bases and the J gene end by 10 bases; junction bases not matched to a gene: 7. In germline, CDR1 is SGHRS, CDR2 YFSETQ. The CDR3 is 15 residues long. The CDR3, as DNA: TGCGCCAGCAGCTTGGTGTCAGGGGGACTAGCGGAGCAGTTCTTC. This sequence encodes CASSLVSGGLAEQFF.

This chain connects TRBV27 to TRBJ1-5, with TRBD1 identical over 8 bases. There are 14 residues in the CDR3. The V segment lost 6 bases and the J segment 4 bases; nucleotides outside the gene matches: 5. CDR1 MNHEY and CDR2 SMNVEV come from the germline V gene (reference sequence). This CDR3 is CASSLTGGNQPQHF. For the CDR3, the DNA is TGTGCCAGCAGCCTTACAGGGGGGAATCAGCCCCAGCATTTT.

The CDR3 loop is CASSPWTGNTEAFF. CDR3 nucleotides: TGTGCCAGCAGTCCATGGACAGGGAACACTGAAGCTTTCTTT. This rearrangement joins TRBV27 to TRBJ1-1; 7 bases are shared with TRBD1. Germline CDR1 is MNHEY and CDR2 is SMNVEV (reference sequence). This CDR3 contains 14 residues. The V segment lost 5 bases and the J segment 1 base; nucleotides outside the gene matches: 4.

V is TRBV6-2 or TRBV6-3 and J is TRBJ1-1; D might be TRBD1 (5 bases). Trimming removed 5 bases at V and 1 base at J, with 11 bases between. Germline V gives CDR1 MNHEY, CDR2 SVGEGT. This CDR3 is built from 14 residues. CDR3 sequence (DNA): TGTGCCAGCAGTCCAGGGAGGAAGAACACTGAAGCTTTCTTT. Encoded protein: CASSPGRKNTEAFF.

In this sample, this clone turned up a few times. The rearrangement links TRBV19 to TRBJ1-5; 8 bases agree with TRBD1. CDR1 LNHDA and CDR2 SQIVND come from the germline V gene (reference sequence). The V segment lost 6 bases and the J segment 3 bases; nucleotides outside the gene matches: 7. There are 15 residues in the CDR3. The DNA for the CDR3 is TGTGCCAGTAGACTGGACAGGGAGGTCAATCAGCCCCAGCATTTT. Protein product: CASRLDREVNQPQHF. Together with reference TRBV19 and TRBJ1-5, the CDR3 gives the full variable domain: DGGITQSPKYLFRKEGQNVTLSCEQNLNHDAMYWYRQDPGQGLRLIYYSQIVNDFQKGDIAEGYSVSREKKESFPLTVTSAQKNPTAFYLCASRLDREVNQPQHFGDGTRLSIL.